This T cell receptor beta chain was identified in a study of blood T cell repertoires in COVID-19. At the level of the study: From T cells, B-cell-depleted T cells, or PBMCs came the material, which was cDNA or gDNA.

As handled by the study authors: Reference gene primer amplification gave estimated nucleated cell counts. Produced via immunoSEQ multiplex PCR; TCRdb's table is partial and in-frame only. From that table come the V and J calls and clone size; the DNA was used to work out D and trimming. Of about 120,000 clones in the sample, less than 85% are singletons; the top ten hold around 2.3%. The source material was peripheral blood. This clonotype originated in a man between 45 and 60 years old with acute or convalescent COVID-19.

The CDR3, as DNA: TGCGCCAGCAGCCCTGAGACTCTCCAAGAGACCCAGTACTTC. It yields the protein CASSPETLQETQYF. The chain is built from TRBV4-1 and TRBJ2-5; no definite D call. Trimming removed 4 bases at V and 1 base at J, with 10 bases between. The germline V gene encodes CDR1 MGHRA and CDR2 YSYEKL. The CDR3 is 14 residues long.